The 2 T cell receptor beta chains given below trace back to one sample, sequenced in a study of spatial heterogeneity in lung cancer. For these TCRs, the target antigens are not known. Regarding time point: sample taken at primary tumor resection. Study-wide results and caveats: Tumoral mutation counts were tracked by counts of expanded intratumoral alpha and beta TCRs.

TCRdb re-derived calls from the 5' RACE reads in MiXCR, one entry per CDR3 protein. The sample lists some 6,000 distinct CDR3 sequences, about 14% occurring once. The specimen was lung tumor tissue, collected at surgery. These receptors were taken from a male donor with early-stage non-small cell lung cancer.

A remark on this clonotype: This beta chain represents an off-target read in a library built for alpha chains; its size is of limited meaning. The chain carries TRBV19 and TRBJ1-1; D gene uncertain. The CDR3 runs 12 residues. In germline, CDR1 is LNHDA, CDR2 SQIVND (reference sequence). The V end lost 7 bases, the J end lost 11 bases, and 17 bases lay between the germline ends. CDR3 residues: CASTRRGSRAFF. CDR3 nucleotides: TGTGCCAGTACCCGACGCGGGAGTAGGGCTTTCTTT.

By its share, this clonotype is medium-sized (0.01 to 0.1%). The size of this beta chain means little, since it is a stray read in a library made for alpha chains. This sequence joins TRBV5-6 and TRBJ2-2; 13 bases line up with TRBD2. Germline-derived CDR1 and CDR2 are SGHDT and YYEEEE. V shed 4 bases, J shed 4 bases, and the junction held 10 bases outside the gene matches. The CDR3 extends over 18 amino acids. CDR3 in DNA: TGTGCCAGCAGCGGACTACTAGCGGGAGGGCCTAGCACCGGGGAGCTGTTTTTT. Protein: CASSGLLAGGPSTGELFF.